This paragraph covers one T cell receptor beta chain sequence. Its specificity is unknown. This CDR3 has 15 residues. J lost 6 bases, V lost 6 bases, and 13 bases had no gene match. Germline V CDR1 and CDR2: MDHEN, SYDVKM. Sequencing used immunoSEQ multiplex PCR; TCRdb keeps in-frame clones, though not all of them. The data contain 60,000 to 75,000 clones, around 86% of them singletons. These data come from a study of graft-versus-host responses after intestinal transplantation. Study context: All recipients were transplanted with multivisceral, liver-intestinal, or isolated intestinal grafts.

Tissue processing of the graft released intraepithelial and lamina propria lymphocytes from it. Study-level results: Investigators detected GvH clones in recipient marrow, with some emerging earlier in ileum or blood. Among circulating GvH clones, peak levels were associated with early post-transplant declines in HvG clones. Those patients showing graft-donor T cell macrochimerism displayed high graft-versus-host to host-versus-graft clonal ratios in allografts.

The chain joins TRBV28 to TRBJ1-2, with 7 bases lining up with TRBD1. The material sequenced was ileum tissue, taken around 350 days after transplant. This receptor was obtained from a human patient who received an intestinal transplant, so some T cells may come from the graft donor. The CDR3 DNA follows: TGTGCCAGCAGCCCCGAGATTGACAGGGAACATGGCTACACCTTC. This gives the protein CASSPEIDREHGYTF.